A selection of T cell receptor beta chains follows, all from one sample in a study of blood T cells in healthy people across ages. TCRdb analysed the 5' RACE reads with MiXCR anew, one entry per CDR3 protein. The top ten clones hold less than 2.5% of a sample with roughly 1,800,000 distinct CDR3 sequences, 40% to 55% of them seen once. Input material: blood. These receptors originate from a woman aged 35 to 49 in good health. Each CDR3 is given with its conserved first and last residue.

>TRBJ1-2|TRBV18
CAGSRDRGGNGYTF
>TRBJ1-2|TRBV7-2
CASSLEAGPGYGYTF
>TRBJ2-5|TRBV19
CASSDTGLVSANEQYF
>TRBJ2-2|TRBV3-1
CASSQLPTGELFF
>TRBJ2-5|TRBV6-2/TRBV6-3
CASSYFTTGGAETQYF
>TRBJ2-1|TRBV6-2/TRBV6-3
CASRILRDSQTHEQFF
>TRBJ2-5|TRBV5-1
CASSTGQEESETQYF
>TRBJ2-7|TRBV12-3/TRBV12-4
CASSLGTYEQYF
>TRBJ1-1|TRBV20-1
CSARRGAQEAFF
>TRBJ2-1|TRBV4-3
CASSQAGQTDCDEQFF
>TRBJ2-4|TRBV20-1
CSASSGLGLAKNIQYF
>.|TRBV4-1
CASRQGQGVSYEQYF
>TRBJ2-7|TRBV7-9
CASSPRDRPSYEQYF
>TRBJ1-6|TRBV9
CASSALGVNSPLHF
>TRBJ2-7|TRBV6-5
CASSKGQGSYEQYF
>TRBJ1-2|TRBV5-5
CASSLVTTALNYGYTF
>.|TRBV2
CASSEGQVVGTQYF
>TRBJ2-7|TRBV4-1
CASSQAGGGDEQYF
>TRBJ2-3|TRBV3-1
CASSRRTSGGTRGGTDTQYF
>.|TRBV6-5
CASRKTGDDEQYF
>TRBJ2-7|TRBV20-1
CSARDAHTYEQYF
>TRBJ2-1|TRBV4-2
CASSPNLAGGRDEQFF
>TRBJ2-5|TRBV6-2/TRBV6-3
CASRLGLAEQETQYF
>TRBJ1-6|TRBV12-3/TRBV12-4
CASNPGGSHSPLHF
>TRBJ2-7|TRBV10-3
CAISPDWGSPYEQYF
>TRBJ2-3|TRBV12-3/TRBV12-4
CASSSHPTGTQYF
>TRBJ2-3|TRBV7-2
CASSLGQPITDTQYF
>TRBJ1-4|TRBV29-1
CSVERGDEKLFF
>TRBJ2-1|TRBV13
CASSSLVPAPDYNEQFF
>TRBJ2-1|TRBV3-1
CASSSSFFRFF
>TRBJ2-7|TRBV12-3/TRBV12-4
CASRPLTGYEQYF